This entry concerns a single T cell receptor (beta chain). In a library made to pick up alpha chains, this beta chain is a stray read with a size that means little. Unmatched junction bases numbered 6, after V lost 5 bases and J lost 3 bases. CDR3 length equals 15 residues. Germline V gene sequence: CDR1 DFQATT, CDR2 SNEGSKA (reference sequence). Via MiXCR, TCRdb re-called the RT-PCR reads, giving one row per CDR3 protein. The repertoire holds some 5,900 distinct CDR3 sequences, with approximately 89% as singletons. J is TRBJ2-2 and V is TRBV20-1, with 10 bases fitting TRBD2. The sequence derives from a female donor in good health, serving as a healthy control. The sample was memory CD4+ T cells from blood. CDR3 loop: CSALSGGLDTGELFF. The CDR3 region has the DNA TGCAGTGCTCTTAGCGGGGGGTTAGACACCGGGGAGCTGTTTTTT.